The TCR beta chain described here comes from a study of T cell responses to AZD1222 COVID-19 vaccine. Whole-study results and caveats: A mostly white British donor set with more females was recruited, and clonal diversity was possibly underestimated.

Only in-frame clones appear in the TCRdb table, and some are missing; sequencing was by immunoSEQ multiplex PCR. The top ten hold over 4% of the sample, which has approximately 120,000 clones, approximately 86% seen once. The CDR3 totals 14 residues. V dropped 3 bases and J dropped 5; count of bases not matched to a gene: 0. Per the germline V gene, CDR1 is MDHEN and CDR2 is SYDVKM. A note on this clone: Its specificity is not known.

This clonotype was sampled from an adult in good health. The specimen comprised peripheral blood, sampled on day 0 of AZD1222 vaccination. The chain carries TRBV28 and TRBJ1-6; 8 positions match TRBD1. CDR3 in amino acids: CASSLTGDNSPLHF. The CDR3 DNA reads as TGTGCCAGCAGTTTGACAGGGGATAATTCACCCCTCCACTTT.